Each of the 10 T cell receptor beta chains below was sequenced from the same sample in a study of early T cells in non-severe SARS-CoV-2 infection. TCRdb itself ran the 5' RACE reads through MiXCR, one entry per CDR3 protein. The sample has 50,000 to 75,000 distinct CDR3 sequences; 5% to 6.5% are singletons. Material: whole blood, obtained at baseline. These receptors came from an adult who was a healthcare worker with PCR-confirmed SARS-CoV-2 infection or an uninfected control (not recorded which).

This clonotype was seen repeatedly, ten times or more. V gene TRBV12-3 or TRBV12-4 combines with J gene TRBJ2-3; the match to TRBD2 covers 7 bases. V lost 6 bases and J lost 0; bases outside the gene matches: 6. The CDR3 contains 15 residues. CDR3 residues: CASSPQRGSTDTQYF. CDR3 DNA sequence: TGTGCCAGCAGCCCCCAGCGGGGTAGCACAGATACGCAGTATTTT.

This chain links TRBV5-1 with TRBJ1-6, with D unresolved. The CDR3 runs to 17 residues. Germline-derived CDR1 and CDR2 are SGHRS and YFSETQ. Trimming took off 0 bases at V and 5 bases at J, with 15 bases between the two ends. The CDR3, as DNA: TGCGCCAGCAGCTTGGTAACCGGGTTGAGGGATAATTCACCCCTCCACTTT. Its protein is CASSLVTGLRDNSPLHF.

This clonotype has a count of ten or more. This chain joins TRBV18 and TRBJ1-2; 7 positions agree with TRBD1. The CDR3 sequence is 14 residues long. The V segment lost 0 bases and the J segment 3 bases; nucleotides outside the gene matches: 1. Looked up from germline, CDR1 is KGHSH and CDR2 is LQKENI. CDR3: CASSPPGTDYGYTF. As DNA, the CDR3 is TGTGCCAGCTCACCACCAGGGACAGACTATGGCTACACCTTC. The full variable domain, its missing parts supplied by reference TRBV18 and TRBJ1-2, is NAGVMQNPRHLVRRRGQEARLRCSPMKGHSHVYWYRQLPEEGLKFMVYLQKENIIDESGMPKERFSAEFPKEGPSILRIQQVVRGDSAAYFCASSPPGTDYGYTFGSGTRLTVV.

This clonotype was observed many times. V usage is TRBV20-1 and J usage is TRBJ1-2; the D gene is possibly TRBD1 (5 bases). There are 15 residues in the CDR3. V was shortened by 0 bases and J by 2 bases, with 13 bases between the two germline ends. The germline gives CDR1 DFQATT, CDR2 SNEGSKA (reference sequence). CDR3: CSARDPGRANYGYTF. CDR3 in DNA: TGCAGTGCTAGAGATCCGGGCAGGGCAAACTATGGCTACACCTTC.

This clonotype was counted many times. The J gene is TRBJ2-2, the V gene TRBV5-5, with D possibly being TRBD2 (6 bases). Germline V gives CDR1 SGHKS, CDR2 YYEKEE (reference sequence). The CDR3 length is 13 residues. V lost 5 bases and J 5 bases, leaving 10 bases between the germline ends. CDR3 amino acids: CASRPGGTGELFF. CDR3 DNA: TGTGCCAGCAGGCCTGGGGGGACCGGGGAGCTGTTTTTT.

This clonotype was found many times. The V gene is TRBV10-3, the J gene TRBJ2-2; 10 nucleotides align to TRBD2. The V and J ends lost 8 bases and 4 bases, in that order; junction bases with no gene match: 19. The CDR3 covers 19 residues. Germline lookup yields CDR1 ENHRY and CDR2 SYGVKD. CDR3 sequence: CAILPGLARKGASTGELFF. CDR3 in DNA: TGTGCCATCCTCCCGGGACTAGCGAGAAAGGGGGCGAGCACCGGGGAGCTGTTTTTT.

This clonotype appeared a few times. The CDR3, as DNA: TGTGCCATCAGTGATCCTACCACAGATACGCAGTATTTT. Translated, it gives CAISDPTTDTQYF. The V and J genes are TRBV10-3 and TRBJ2-3; the D is unclear. V was trimmed by 3 bases and J by 2 bases, leaving 6 bases between them. This CDR3 region has 13 residues. The V gene's germline CDR1 is ENHRY and CDR2 SYGVKD.

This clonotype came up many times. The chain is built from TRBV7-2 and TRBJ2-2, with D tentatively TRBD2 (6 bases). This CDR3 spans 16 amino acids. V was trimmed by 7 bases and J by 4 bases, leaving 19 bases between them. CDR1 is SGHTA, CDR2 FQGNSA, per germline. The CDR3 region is CASTSIGGQGTGELFF. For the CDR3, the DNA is TGTGCCAGCACCTCAATAGGAGGGCAGGGCACCGGGGAGCTGTTTTTT.

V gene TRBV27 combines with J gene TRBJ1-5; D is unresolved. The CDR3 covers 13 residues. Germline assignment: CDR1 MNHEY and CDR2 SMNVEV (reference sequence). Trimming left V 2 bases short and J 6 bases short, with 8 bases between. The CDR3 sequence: CASSLEVFQPQHF. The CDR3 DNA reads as TGTGCCAGCAGTTTAGAGGTTTTTCAGCCCCAGCATTTT.

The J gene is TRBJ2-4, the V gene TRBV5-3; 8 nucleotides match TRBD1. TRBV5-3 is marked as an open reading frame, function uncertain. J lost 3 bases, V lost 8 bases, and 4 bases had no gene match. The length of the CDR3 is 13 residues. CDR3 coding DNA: TGTGCCAGCGGACAGGGTGACAAAAACATTCAGTACTTC. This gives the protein CASGQGDKNIQYF.